The T cell receptor beta chain under discussion was sequenced for a study of blood T cell repertoires in COVID-19. Repertoires were generated with immunoSEQ multiplex PCR, while TCRdb's copy carries only in-frame clones and drops some. The sample has some 110,000 clones, more than 80% seen once. This CDR3 has 15 residues. The V gene lost 1 base and the J gene lost 3 bases, with 13 bases spanning the gap. Germline-derived CDR1 and CDR2 are MNHEY and SVGEGT. This chain uses TRBV6-2 or TRBV6-3 with TRBJ2-7; D is perhaps TRBD2 (6 bases). The receptor was derived from a woman aged 70 to 79 with acute or convalescent COVID-19. The sequencing input was peripheral blood. CDR3 loop: CASSYLREFGYEQYF. The CDR3 DNA follows: TGTGCCAGCAGTTACTTACGGGAGTTTGGCTACGAGCAGTACTTC.